This T cell receptor beta chain comes out of a study of radiation and T cells in renal cell carcinoma. Findings of the study overall: Top tumor clonotypes rose in blood 2 weeks post-radiation, then contracted. No pretreatment tumor biopsies were available for baseline clonotypes.

As concerns this clone: Its antigen is currently unknown.

Time point noted: blood 4 weeks post-SBRT, at nephrectomy. This sample's treatment: 15 Gy SBRT to primary tumor, nephrectomy 4 weeks later. Serial blood draws occurred at baseline and 2 and 4 weeks post-SBRT. Some clones are missing from TCRdb's copy, which holds only in-frame ones; the method was immunoSEQ multiplex PCR. The sample carries about 170,000 clones, about 88% recorded once. Germline values: CDR1 MGHRA, CDR2 YSYEKL. This CDR3 contains 17 residues. V lost 0 bases and J 0 bases, leaving 13 bases between the germline ends. This specimen was blood, taken from a patient whose treatment included radiotherapy and nephrectomy. This sequence originates from a woman in her forties or fifties with renal cell carcinoma. The chain combines TRBV4-1 with TRBJ2-3; D is ambiguous. The CDR3 coding sequence is TGCGCCAGCAGCCAAGATGGGCCAGGAACTAGCACAGATACGCAGTATTTT. Its translation is CASSQDGPGTSTDTQYF.